The entry below gives a single TCR beta chain sequence along with its context. Its antigen is not known. This entry is derived from a study of CD8 T cells in ankylosing spondylitis. Study-level findings and limits: Characteristic, it appeared, of ankylosing spondylitis blood was a TCR beta motif of eight highly homologous variants.

CDR1 and CDR2 (germline): SGHRS, YFSETQ. The ends lost 3 bases at V and 3 bases at J; junction bases unmatched: 6. This CDR3 contains 16 residues. Each CDR3 protein gets one entry after TCRdb re-called the 5' RACE reads with MiXCR. The sample has about 500,000 distinct CDR3 sequences, roughly an eighth seen once; the top ten hold approximately 6.2%. Sequencing input: blood, either unsorted or a sorted T cell fraction (not recorded which). The sequence was obtained from a male donor with ankylosing spondylitis. V usage is TRBV5-1 and J usage is TRBJ2-1, with 10 bases lining up with TRBD2. The CDR3 DNA sequence: TGCGCCAGCAGCTCCACTTTAGCGGGAGGCTACAATGAGCAGTTCTTC. It is translated as CASSSTLAGGYNEQFF.